A single sample is the source of the 23 T cell receptor beta chains below, sequenced in a study of T cells in Graves' hyperthyroidism and ophthalmopathy. Amplified TCR beta CDR3 regions derived from RNA transcripts. HTBI primers were employed in a first-round RT-PCR of the TCR CDR3. TCRdb analysed the multiplex PCR reads with MiXCR anew, one entry per CDR3 protein. The table includes hundreds of thousands of distinct CDR3 sequences, more than 12% detected once. Sequencing was done on a sample of blood. These receptors came from a woman in her forties or fifties with Graves' ophthalmopathy.

J is TRBJ1-5 and V is TRBV19; the D gene is possibly TRBD1 (6 bases). Trimming stripped 3 bases from V and 3 bases from J, with 9 bases between. This CDR3 region has 14 residues. CDR1 is LNHDA, CDR2 SQIVND, per germline (reference sequence). The CDR3: CASSMWDTNQPQHF. The DNA for the CDR3 is TGTGCCAGTAGTATGTGGGACACCAATCAGCCCCAGCATTTT.

This clonotype was observed a few times. The gene calls are TRBV6-1 and TRBJ1-2, with D perhaps TRBD1 (6 bases). This CDR3 has 15 residues. V lost 6 bases and J lost 2, with 16 bases in between. Per the germline V gene, CDR1 is MNHNS and CDR2 is SASEGT. The CDR3 here is CASRPRTVQNYGYTF. Written as DNA, the CDR3 is TGTGCCAGCAGGCCTCGGACAGTCCAGAACTATGGCTACACCTTC.

This clonotype occurred many times. The genes are TRBV2 and TRBJ1-1, with 7 bases matching TRBD1. Germline CDR1 SNHLY, CDR2 FYNNEI. The CDR3 totals 13 residues. The junction had 4 bases not matched to a gene; V was cut back by 8 bases and J by 1 base. DNA for the CDR3: TGTGCCAGCCGGGACAGAGAGAACACTGAAGCTTTCTTT. Its protein product is CASRDRENTEAFF. Based on the CDR3 plus reference TRBV2 and TRBJ1-1, the full variable domain is EPEVTQTPSHQVTQMGQEVILRCVPISNHLYFYWYRQILGQKVEFLVSFYNNEISEKSEIFDDQFSVERPDGSNFTLKIRSTKLEDSAMYFCASRDRENTEAFFGQGTRLTVV.

There are a few counts of this clonotype. This rearrangement joins TRBV7-2 to TRBJ1-6; D may be TRBD1 (6 bases). The CDR3 extends over 15 amino acids. Germline V gene lookup returns CDR1 SGHTA and CDR2 FQGNSA. V dropped 5 bases and J dropped 6 bases, with 14 bases sitting between them. CDR3: CASSLRTEINSPLHF. In DNA, the CDR3 is TGTGCCAGCAGCCTACGGACAGAAATTAATTCACCCCTCCACTTT.

This clonotype was seen repeatedly, ten times or more. Written as DNA, the CDR3 is TGTGCCAGCAGCCAATCGACTAGCTGGTACAATGAGCAGTTCTTC. The encoded protein is CASSQSTSWYNEQFF. The chain couples TRBV14 to TRBJ2-1; 7 nucleotides match TRBD2. CDR1 SGHDN and CDR2 FVKESK come from the germline V gene. This CDR3 contains 15 residues. The V and J ends lost 2 bases and 4 bases, in that order; junction bases with no gene match: 5.

The V and J genes are TRBV14 and TRBJ1-1; TRBD1 aligns across 8 bases. The CDR3 spans 15 residues. The V segment lost 4 bases and the J segment 4 bases; nucleotides outside the gene matches: 8. Per the germline V gene, CDR1 is SGHDN and CDR2 is FVKESK. The CDR3 reads CASSLRTGWSTEAFF. As DNA, the CDR3 is TGTGCCAGCAGCCTCCGGACAGGGTGGTCCACTGAAGCTTTCTTT. The variable domain in full, with the rest retrieved from reference TRBV14 and TRBJ1-1, is EAGVTQFPSHSVIEKGQTVTLRCDPISGHDNLYWYRRVMGKEIKFLLHFVKESKQDESGMPNNRFLAERTGGTYSTLKVQPAELEDSGVYFCASSLRTGWSTEAFFGQGTRLTVV.

The chain has TRBV29-1 and TRBJ1-1, with 11 bases fitting TRBD1. With 6 bases clipped from V and 4 bases from J, the junction kept 7 bases outside the gene matches. The CDR3 covers 14 residues. CDR1 and CDR2 from the germline V gene are SQVTM and ANQGSEA. The CDR3 region is CSVLDRGLGTEAFF. CDR3 DNA sequence: TGCAGCGTCCTGGACAGGGGGCTTGGCACTGAAGCTTTCTTT.

This clonotype was found many times. This chain connects TRBV27 to TRBJ2-3; 11 bases are a match to TRBD2. The V segment lost 6 bases and the J segment 5 bases; nucleotides outside the gene matches: 7. Germline lookup yields CDR1 MNHEY and CDR2 SMNVEV (reference sequence). The CDR3 sequence is 15 residues long. CDR3 residues: CASRQLAGVVDTQYF. The CDR3 DNA follows: TGTGCCAGCAGACAACTAGCGGGAGTTGTAGATACGCAGTATTTT.

Concerning this clonotype itself: One end of the junction is discordant with germline, which a read error may explain. The chain combines TRBV5-1 with TRBJ1-1, with unresolved D. This CDR3 region has 12 residues. Germline V CDR1 and CDR2: SGHRS, YFSETQ. The CDR3 DNA is TGCGCCAGCAGCTTGGAGGGCACTGAAGCTTCCTTT. It is translated as CASSLEGTEASF.

The sample holds a few counts of this clonotype. The gene calls are TRBV12-3 or TRBV12-4 and TRBJ2-3; D gene unclear. V was trimmed by 3 bases and J by 2 bases, leaving 9 bases between them. The CDR3 consists of 14 residues. The CDR3 reads CASSFSSDTDTQYF. The CDR3 bases are TGTGCCAGCAGTTTTTCAAGCGACACAGATACGCAGTATTTT.

This clonotype appeared many times. The chain combines TRBV27 with TRBJ2-7, with a weak D call TRBD1 (6 bases). Germline values: CDR1 MNHEY, CDR2 SMNVEV (reference sequence). Trimming pared 0 bases from V and 2 bases from J, leaving 11 bases between. The CDR3 sequence is 15 residues long. The CDR3 loop reads CASSLSRDKPYEQYF. CDR3 nucleotide sequence: TGTGCCAGCAGTTTATCCCGGGACAAGCCCTACGAGCAGTACTTC.

Concerning this clonotype itself: A much more abundant neighbour one base away suggests this may be a read error. V and J are TRBV20-1 and TRBJ2-7; D gene ambiguous. The V end was cut by 7 bases, the J end by 7 bases, with 14 bases between. CDR3 size: 11 residues. Germline assignment: CDR1 DFQATT and CDR2 SNEGSKA (reference sequence). CDR3 in amino acids: CSVSGLTEQYF. Written as DNA, the CDR3 is TGCAGTGTATCCGGCCTCACTGAGCAGTACTTC.

This clonotype was counted a few times. The CDR3, as DNA: TGCAGTGCTAGAGATGGTTGGGGGGGAGTCTCCAATGAGCAGTTCTTC. Encoded protein: CSARDGWGGVSNEQFF. The chain has TRBV20-1 and TRBJ2-1; TRBD2 aligns across 7 bases. CDR3 length: 16 residues. In germline, CDR1 is DFQATT, CDR2 SNEGSKA (reference sequence). Trimming took 0 bases from V and 6 from J; bases not matched to a gene: 11.

The chain recombines TRBV20-1 with TRBJ2-7; no clear D. Germline CDR1 and CDR2: DFQATT and SNEGSKA (reference sequence). V shed 0 bases and J shed 4 bases, with 7 bases lying between them. CDR3 length equals 12 residues. The CDR3 DNA follows: TGCAGTGCTAGAGATCACATTTACGAGCAGTACTTC. This gives the protein CSARDHIYEQYF.

At least ten counts were recorded for this clonotype. The rearrangement links TRBV6-1 to TRBJ1-1; no clear D gene. Trimming took off 6 bases at V and 0 bases at J, with 8 bases between the two ends. The CDR3 is made up of 13 amino acids. In germline, CDR1 is MNHNS, CDR2 SASEGT. The CDR3 coding sequence is TGTGCCAGCAGGCCGCCTTTGAACACTGAAGCTTTCTTT. This sequence encodes CASRPPLNTEAFF.

This clonotype was observed at least ten times. This rearrangement joins TRBV20-1 to TRBJ2-1; the D gene is possibly TRBD2 (5 bases). With 3 bases removed from V and 10 bases from J, the gap between germline ends came to 13 bases. The CDR3 is 12 amino acids. Looked up from germline, CDR1 is DFQATT and CDR2 is SNEGSKA (reference sequence). CDR3 sequence reads: CSARDQRLEQFF. CDR3 DNA: TGCAGTGCTAGGGACCAGCGGTTGGAGCAGTTCTTC.

This clonotype was seen many times. This rearrangement joins TRBV12-3 or TRBV12-4 to TRBJ2-7; D uncertain. V lost 5 bases and J lost 0, with 11 bases in between. CDR3 length equals 14 residues. The CDR3: CASSHIDNSYEQYF. The CDR3 DNA reads as TGTGCCAGCAGTCATATAGACAACTCCTACGAGCAGTACTTC.

The gene calls are TRBV6-9 and TRBJ2-7, with TRBD1 matching 9 bases. The V gene's germline CDR1 is MNHGY and CDR2 SVAAGI. This CDR3 has 15 amino acids. V lost 3 bases to trimming and J lost 2 bases; unmatched junction nucleotides: 5. The DNA for the CDR3 is TGTGCCAGCAGTTACGGGGGGACAGGGACCTACGAGCAGTACTTC. This gives the protein CASSYGGTGTYEQYF.

The genes are TRBV12-3 or TRBV12-4 and TRBJ1-6, with TRBD1 matching over 8 bases. This CDR3 is built from 16 residues. V lost 2 bases to trimming and J lost 10 bases; unmatched junction nucleotides: 10. The CDR3 DNA follows: TGTGCCAGCAGTTTACTTTTCGGGACAGGTCAATCACCCCTCCACTTT. It encodes CASSLLFGTGQSPLHF.

The sample holds many counts of this clonotype. This rearrangement joins TRBV29-1 to TRBJ2-6; D is undetermined. The CDR3 extends over 17 amino acids. The germline gives CDR1 SQVTM, CDR2 ANQGSEA. The V and J ends lost 6 bases and 0 bases respectively, with 18 bases between them. The CDR3: CSVVWAASFSGANVLTF. CDR3 sequence (DNA): TGCAGCGTAGTCTGGGCCGCATCGTTCTCTGGGGCCAACGTCCTGACTTTC.

This clonotype was found many times. The V gene is TRBV24-1, the J gene TRBJ2-1, with a possible D match to TRBD1 (6 bases). The V gene's germline CDR1 is KGHDR and CDR2 SFDVKD. V was pared by 3 bases and J by 7 bases, with 15 bases between. The CDR3 is 15 amino acids. CDR3 DNA sequence: TGTGCCACCAGTGATGAACAGGGTGAGGGGAATGAGCAGTTCTTC. Encoded protein: CATSDEQGEGNEQFF.

This clonotype was counted many times. This chain joins TRBV7-2 and TRBJ2-3; D is undetermined. Per the germline V gene, CDR1 is SGHTA and CDR2 is FQGNSA. V was cut by 4 bases and J by 5 bases, with 16 bases left in between. This CDR3 comprises 15 residues. The CDR3 loop reads CASSSGGVSVDTQYF. CDR3 coding DNA: TGTGCCAGCAGCTCGGGTGGTGTATCCGTAGATACGCAGTATTTT. Supplemented by reference TRBV7-2 and TRBJ2-3, the full variable domain reads GAGVSQSPSNKVTEKGKDVELRCDPISGHTALYWYRQSLGQGLEFLIYFQGNSAPDKSGLPSDRFSAERTGGSVSTLTIQRTQQEDSAVYLCASSSGGVSVDTQYFGPGTRLTVL.

The chain couples TRBV7-9 to TRBJ2-2, with TRBD2 matching 8 bases. This CDR3 contains 16 residues. Unmatched junction bases numbered 5, after V lost 5 bases and J lost 0 bases. The V gene's germline CDR1 is SEHNR and CDR2 FQNEAQ (reference sequence). CDR3 in amino acids: CASSLSGNSNTGELFF. DNA of the CDR3: TGTGCCAGCAGCCTTAGCGGGAATTCGAACACCGGGGAGCTGTTTTTT.